This T cell receptor beta chain appears in the sequencing data of a study of spatial heterogeneity in lung cancer. Sample time point: sample taken at primary tumor resection. Whole RNA came from tumor, nontumor lung or frozen PBMC and was sequenced without being sorted. TCRdb itself ran the 5' RACE reads through MiXCR, one entry per CDR3 protein. The data contain roughly 48,000 distinct CDR3 sequences, roughly 5.2% of them singletons. Trimming took 4 bases from V and 2 from J, leaving 5 bases between them. Per the germline V gene, CDR1 is SGHRS and CDR2 is YFSETQ. This CDR3 is built from 12 residues. This specimen was PBMCs, taken at surgery. This sequence was found in a male donor with early-stage non-small cell lung cancer. This chain links TRBV5-1 with TRBJ2-3; D is unresolved. The CDR3, as DNA: TGCGCCAGCAGCCGCAACACAGATACGCAGTATTTT. This gives the protein CASSRNTDTQYF.